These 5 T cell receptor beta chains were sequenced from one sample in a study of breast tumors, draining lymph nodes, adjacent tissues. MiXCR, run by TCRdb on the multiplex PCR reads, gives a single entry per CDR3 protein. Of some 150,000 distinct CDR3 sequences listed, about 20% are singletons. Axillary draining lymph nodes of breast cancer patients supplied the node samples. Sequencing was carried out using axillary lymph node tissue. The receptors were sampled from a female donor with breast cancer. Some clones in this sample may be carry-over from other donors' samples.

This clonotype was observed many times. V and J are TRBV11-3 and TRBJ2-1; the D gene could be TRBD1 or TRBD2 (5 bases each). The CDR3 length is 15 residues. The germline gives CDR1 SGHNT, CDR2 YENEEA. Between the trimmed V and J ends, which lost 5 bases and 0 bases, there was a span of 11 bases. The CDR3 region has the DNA TGTGCCAGCAGCAAAACCGGGACCTCCTACAATGAGCAGTTCTTC. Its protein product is CASSKTGTSYNEQFF.

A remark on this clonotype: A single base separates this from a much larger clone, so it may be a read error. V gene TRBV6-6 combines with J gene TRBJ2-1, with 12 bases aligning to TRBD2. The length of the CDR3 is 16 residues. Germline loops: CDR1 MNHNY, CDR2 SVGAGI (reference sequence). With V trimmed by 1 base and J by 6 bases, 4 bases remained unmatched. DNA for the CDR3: TGTGCCAGCAGTTACTTGGGACTAGCGGGTCTCAATGAGCAGTTCTTC. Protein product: CASSYLGLAGLNEQFF.

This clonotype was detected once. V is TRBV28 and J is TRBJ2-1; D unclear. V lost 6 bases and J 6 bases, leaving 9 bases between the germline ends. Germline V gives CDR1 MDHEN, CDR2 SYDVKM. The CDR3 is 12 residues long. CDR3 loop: CASREATNEQFF. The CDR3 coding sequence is TGTGCCAGCAGGGAAGCGACCAATGAGCAGTTCTTC. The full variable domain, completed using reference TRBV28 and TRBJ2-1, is DVKVTQSSRYLVKRTGEKVFLECVQDMDHENMFWYRQDPGLGLRLIYFSYDVKMKEKGDIPEGYSVSREKKERFSLILESASTNQTSMYLCASREATNEQFFGPGTRLTVL.

CDR3 in amino acids: CASSLLQGTGNTIYF. In nucleotides, the CDR3 is TGTGCCAGCAGTTTACTTCAGGGGACTGGAAACACCATATATTTT. This chain uses TRBV28 with TRBJ1-3; possibly TRBD1 for D (6 bases). The V end lost 2 bases, the J end lost 2 bases, and 10 bases lay between the germline ends. Looked up from germline, CDR1 is MDHEN and CDR2 is SYDVKM. This CDR3 comprises 15 residues.

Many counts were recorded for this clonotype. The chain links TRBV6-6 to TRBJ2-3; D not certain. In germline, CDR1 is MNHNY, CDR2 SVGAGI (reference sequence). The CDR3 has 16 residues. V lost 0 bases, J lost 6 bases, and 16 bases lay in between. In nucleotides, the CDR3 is TGTGCCAGCAGTTACTCTAGCAGGTTCCCCCGGGATACGCAGTATTTT. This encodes CASSYSSRFPRDTQYF.